Listed below are T cell receptor beta chains from one sample, sequenced in a study of shared T cell receptors in the human thymus. The assay was immunoSEQ multiplex PCR, and TCRdb's table has in-frame clones only and misses some. There are hundreds of thousands of clones in the sample; around 85% occur only once, and roughly 0.01% lies in the top ten. The same sample was also used in a study of human thymus T cells.

Sequenced sample: thymocytes. Receptors were obtained from a girl less than two years old with a congenital heart defect. Both conserved end residues are part of each CDR3. D genes are given only for firm matches. Size is stated for part of the rows, as once, few or many counts, or as a class when the clone is expanded.

13	.	TRBV5-5	.	TRBJ1-3	TGTGCCAGCAGCTTGTTCGGTGAGGACACCATATATTTT	CASSLFGEDTIYF
14	.	TRBV5-4	TRBD1	TRBJ1-2	TGTGCCAGCAGCTCGTTCGCAGGGGGCCATGGCTACACCTTC	CASSSFAGGHGYTF
14	.	TRBV7-2	TRBD1	TRBJ2-5	TGTGCCAGCAGCGCGACAGGGGGCCAAGAGACCCAGTACTTC	CASSATGGQETQYF
16	.	TRBV7-2	.	TRBJ1-3	TGTGCCAGCAGCTTAGACAGCCCTGGCTCTGGAAACACCATATATTTT	CASSLDSPGSGNTIYF
16	.	TRBV5-6	.	TRBJ2-2	TGTGCCAGCAGCTCTACTAGTCGGATGAACACCGGGGAGCTGTTTTTT	CASSSTSRMNTGELFF
12	.	TRBV6-5	.	TRBJ2-3	TGTGCCAGCAGAACGCAGGGAGATACGCAGTATTTT	CASRTQGDTQYF
14	.	TRBV6-5	.	TRBJ1-1	TGTGCCAGCAGTCCGAAAGGGGGATGCACTGAAGCTTTCTTT	CASSPKGGCTEAFF
15	.	TRBV5-1	TRBD1	TRBJ1-1	TGCGCCAGCAGCCCAATGACAGGGCCCCACCCTGAAGCTTTCTTT	CASSPMTGPHPEAFF
13	.	TRBV5-6	TRBD1	TRBJ1-4	TGTGCCAGCAGCCCGGGACAGTATGAAAAACTGTTTTTT	CASSPGQYEKLFF
15	.	TRBV5-4	TRBD1	TRBJ2-5	TGTGCCAGCAGCTTGGGCTACAGGGGTGGAGAGACCCAGTACTTC	CASSLGYRGGETQYF
11	.	TRBV20-1	.	TRBJ1-2	TGCAGTGCTAGTCAGGGGCTCGGCTACACCTTC	CSASQGLGYTF
14	.	TRBV5-6	TRBD1	TRBJ2-7	TGTGCCAGCAGCCCCCGACAGGGGGCCTACGAGCAGTACTTC	CASSPRQGAYEQYF
20	.	TRBV9	.	TRBJ1-6	TGTGCCAGCAGCGTAGTCCCCCGTTCTAACGGGAGTACAGGCAATTCACCCCTCCACTTT	CASSVVPRSNGSTGNSPLHF
15	.	TRBV2	.	TRBJ2-2	TGTGCCAGCAGTGAGTTACTTCTGAACACCGGGGAGCTGTTTTTT	CASSELLLNTGELFF
17	.	TRBV2	TRBD1	TRBJ1-4	TGTGCCAGCAGTGAAACGACAGGGGGCCGCCCTAATGAAAAACTGTTTTTT	CASSETTGGRPNEKLFF
13	.	TRBV7-3	.	TRBJ2-5	TGTGCCAGCAGCCTTCACAGTGGAGAGACCCAGTACTTC	CASSLHSGETQYF
14	.	TRBV7-6	TRBD1	TRBJ2-7	TGTGCCAGCGCCCGAGGACAGGGGACCTACGAGCAGTACTTC	CASARGQGTYEQYF
15	.	TRBV4-1	TRBD1	TRBJ1-2	TGCGCCAGCAGCCAAGAGTTCGGGACAGTCTATGGCTACACCTTC	CASSQEFGTVYGYTF
14	.	TRBV19	TRBD1	TRBJ2-7	TGTGCCAGTAGTATCAGGGGGTCCATTTACGAGCAGTACTTC	CASSIRGSIYEQYF
16	.	TRBV28	.	TRBJ2-5	TGTGCCAGCAGTTTCTCCGACAGGGGAGGGGGAGAGACCCAGTACTTC	CASSFSDRGGGETQYF
22	.	TRBV19	TRBD1	TRBJ1-5	TGTGCCAGTAGTACCCTCCGGGACAGGGACAGGGACTTTGACCGCGGCAATCAGCCCCAGCATTTT	CASSTLRDRDRDFDRGNQPQHF
15	once	TRBV4-1	.	TRBJ1-6	TGCGCCAGCAGCCAAGCGCGGGGTCTATTTTCACCCCTCCACTTT	CASSQARGLFSPLHF
16	.	TRBV28	TRBD1	TRBJ1-6	TGTGCCAGCAGTATCACCGGGACAGCATATAATTCACCCCTCCACTTT	CASSITGTAYNSPLHF
15	few	TRBV5-5	.	TRBJ1-2	TGTGCCAGCAGCTTCCGGGACACCACTAACTATGGCTACACCTTC	CASSFRDTTNYGYTF
17	few	TRBV4-1	.	TRBJ2-7	TGCGCCAGCAGCCAAGATCTCGCTCCTAAAAGAACGGGCGAGCAGTACTTC	CASSQDLAPKRTGEQYF
13	.	TRBV19	.	TRBJ2-3	TGTGCCAGTAGTACGTCTTGGGAGAATACGCAGTATTTT	CASSTSWENTQYF
14	once	TRBV2	.	TRBJ2-7	TGTGCCAGCAGCCCGAGGACTAAGTACTACGAGCAGTACTTC	CASSPRTKYYEQYF
14	.	TRBV7-2	.	TRBJ1-2	TGTGCCAGCAGCTTAGTTATTAGAGGATATGGCTACACCTTC	CASSLVIRGYGYTF
17	few	TRBV4-1	TRBD1	TRBJ2-1	TGCGCCAGCAGCCACCGGCAGGGGACAGGGGACTACAATGAGCAGTTCTTC	CASSHRQGTGDYNEQFF
19	.	TRBV5-6	TRBD2	TRBJ2-1	TGTGCCAGCAGCTTGGATCCTGGCGGGGGGGCACCTATTAGTAATGAGCAGTTCTTC	CASSLDPGGGAPISNEQFF
18	.	TRBV7-6	.	TRBJ1-6	TGTGCCAGCAGACAAGGGTCCCGGGGTTACGTCAATAATTCACCCCTCCACTTT	CASRQGSRGYVNNSPLHF
16	.	TRBV19	TRBD1	TRBJ2-7	TGTGCCAGTAGTATAGAGGGACAGGGAGCAGCCTACGAGCAGTACTTC	CASSIEGQGAAYEQYF
16	.	TRBV5-5	.	TRBJ2-3	TGTGCCAGCAGTAGTAGGGGGTGGGGTTGCACAGATACGCAGTATTTT	CASSSRGWGCTDTQYF
16	.	TRBV14	TRBD1	TRBJ2-7	TGTGCCAGCAGTCAGTTCCACGACAGGGGTCCTAGGGAGCAGTACTTC	CASSQFHDRGPREQYF
14	.	TRBV7-2	TRBD1	TRBJ2-7	TGTGCCAGCAGCCCCGCGGGACAGGTGGACGAGCAGTACTTC	CASSPAGQVDEQYF
15	.	TRBV27	TRBD1	TRBJ2-7	TGTGCCAGCAGTTTATCGAGACAGGGGGCGAGAGAGCAGTACTTC	CASSLSRQGAREQYF
14	.	TRBV29-1	TRBD1	TRBJ1-2	TGCAGCGTTGAAGATGTGGGACAGCCGTATGGCTACACCTTC	CSVEDVGQPYGYTF
14	.	TRBV14	.	TRBJ1-1	TGTGCCAGCAGCTCGGACAGTGTGAACACTGAAGCTTTCTTT	CASSSDSVNTEAFF
15	.	TRBV6-5	TRBD2	TRBJ2-2	TGTGCCAGCAGGATTAGCGGGGGGGCCACCGGGGAGCTGTTTTTT	CASRISGGATGELFF
14	.	TRBV11-1	.	TRBJ2-5	TGTGCCAGCAGCTTGCGGGGGCCCCAAGAGACCCAGTACTTC	CASSLRGPQETQYF